These T cell receptor beta chains were read from a single sample in a study of beta chain features in type 1 diabetes. Produced via immunoSEQ multiplex PCR; TCRdb's table is partial and in-frame only. The table records around 300,000 clones, 9.5% to 11% of them present only once. Sequencing used naive CD4+ T cells from blood. These receptors originate from a woman aged 30 to 39 in good health. Each CDR3 is given with its conserved first and last residue. Fields, in order: clone size, J gene, CDR3 length, V gene, D gene, CDR3 DNA, CDR3 protein. The D gene is left open where the match is weak. Where a row states a size, it is once, few, many or the class of an expanded clone; other rows omit it.

clone_size: few
j_call: TRBJ2-5
cdr3_length: 11
v_call: TRBV20-1
d_call: .
cdr3_nt: TGCAGTGCTAGACAGGGAGAGACCCAGTACTTC
cdr3_aa: CSARQGETQYF

clone_size: few
j_call: TRBJ2-4
cdr3_length: 15
v_call: TRBV2
d_call: TRBD2
cdr3_nt: TGTGCCAGCAGTGAAATTAGCGGGGGATTGGTCATTCAGTACTTC
cdr3_aa: CASSEISGGLVIQYF

clone_size: .
j_call: TRBJ2-3
cdr3_length: 13
v_call: TRBV21-1
d_call: .
cdr3_nt: TGTGCCAGCAGCAATCCCTGGGAGGATACGCAGTATTTT
cdr3_aa: CASSNPWEDTQYF

clone_size: .
j_call: TRBJ2-5
cdr3_length: 15
v_call: TRBV7-9
d_call: TRBD2
cdr3_nt: TGTGCCAGCAGCCCCGGACTAGCGGGAGAAGAGACCCAGTACTTC
cdr3_aa: CASSPGLAGEETQYF

clone_size: .
j_call: TRBJ1-1
cdr3_length: 13
v_call: TRBV29-1
d_call: TRBD1
cdr3_nt: TGCAGCGCCCGCGGGACAGGGATGGTTGAAGCTTTCTTT
cdr3_aa: CSARGTGMVEAFF

clone_size: .
j_call: TRBJ1-1
cdr3_length: 13
v_call: TRBV5-6
d_call: .
cdr3_nt: TGTGCCAGCAGCTCTATGAGAAACACTGAAGCTTTCTTT
cdr3_aa: CASSSMRNTEAFF

clone_size: few
j_call: TRBJ1-5
cdr3_length: 19
v_call: TRBV9
d_call: TRBD1
cdr3_nt: TGTGCCAGCAGCGAGGCGGACAGGCGGCCCCCCGCGGGCAATCAGCCCCAGCATTTT
cdr3_aa: CASSEADRRPPAGNQPQHF

clone_size: few
j_call: TRBJ2-1
cdr3_length: 15
v_call: TRBV7-2
d_call: TRBD2
cdr3_nt: TGTGCCAGCAGCCTGGTCCTAGCGGGGGACAATGAGCAGTTCTTC
cdr3_aa: CASSLVLAGDNEQFF

clone_size: .
j_call: TRBJ1-1
cdr3_length: 14
v_call: TRBV6-1
d_call: .
cdr3_nt: TGTGCCAGCAGTGAAACAGGAATGAACACTGAAGCTTTCTTT
cdr3_aa: CASSETGMNTEAFF

clone_size: few
j_call: TRBJ2-7
cdr3_length: 13
v_call: TRBV29-1
d_call: TRBD1
cdr3_nt: TGCAGCTTTAAGGACAGGAGCCCCTACGAGCAGTACTTC
cdr3_aa: CSFKDRSPYEQYF

clone_size: few
j_call: TRBJ2-1
cdr3_length: 20
v_call: TRBV9
d_call: TRBD2
cdr3_nt: TGTGCCAGCAGCGCCCGACAATTCAGGACTAGCGGGAGGACTGACAATGAGCAGTTCTTC
cdr3_aa: CASSARQFRTSGRTDNEQFF

clone_size: few
j_call: TRBJ2-5
cdr3_length: 16
v_call: TRBV4-3
d_call: TRBD1
cdr3_nt: TGCGCCAGCAGCCAAGAATCGGGACAGGCTCAAGAGACCCAGTACTTC
cdr3_aa: CASSQESGQAQETQYF

clone_size: .
j_call: TRBJ1-1
cdr3_length: 14
v_call: TRBV7-3
d_call: .
cdr3_nt: TGTGCCAGCAGGGCGGGACTCTTGAACACTGAAGCTTTCTTT
cdr3_aa: CASRAGLLNTEAFF

clone_size: .
j_call: TRBJ2-3
cdr3_length: 14
v_call: TRBV2
d_call: TRBD2
cdr3_nt: TGTGCCAGCAAAGGCGGGGGAAGCACAGATACGCAGTATTTT
cdr3_aa: CASKGGGSTDTQYF

clone_size: .
j_call: TRBJ1-2
cdr3_length: 13
v_call: TRBV30
d_call: .
cdr3_nt: TGTGCCTGGAGTGTACTCCAGGGGTACGGCTACACCTTC
cdr3_aa: CAWSVLQGYGYTF

clone_size: .
j_call: TRBJ2-7
cdr3_length: 13
v_call: TRBV15
d_call: TRBD1
cdr3_nt: TGTGCCACCAGCGTCCGACAGGGCTACGAGCAGTACTTC
cdr3_aa: CATSVRQGYEQYF

clone_size: .
j_call: TRBJ2-7
cdr3_length: 17
v_call: TRBV5-4
d_call: TRBD2
cdr3_nt: TGTGCCAGCAGCCGGCGACTAGCGGGAGAGGGACCCTACGAGCAGTACTTC
cdr3_aa: CASSRRLAGEGPYEQYF

clone_size: .
j_call: TRBJ2-7
cdr3_length: 13
v_call: TRBV7-2
d_call: .
cdr3_nt: TGTGCCAGCAGCTTAGCGCGGGGCTACGAGCAGTACTTC
cdr3_aa: CASSLARGYEQYF

clone_size: few
j_call: TRBJ2-7
cdr3_length: 13
v_call: TRBV25-1
d_call: .
cdr3_nt: TGTGCCAGCACAATAGCGACACTATACGAGCAGTACTTC
cdr3_aa: CASTIATLYEQYF

clone_size: .
j_call: TRBJ2-7
cdr3_length: 14
v_call: TRBV2
d_call: TRBD1
cdr3_nt: TGTGCCAGCAACCCACGGACAGGGAGAGGCGAGCAGTACTTC
cdr3_aa: CASNPRTGRGEQYF

clone_size: .
j_call: TRBJ1-2
cdr3_length: 16
v_call: TRBV28
d_call: .
cdr3_nt: TGTGCCAGCAGTTCCCCATCGGTACAGATAAACTATGGCTACACCTTC
cdr3_aa: CASSSPSVQINYGYTF

clone_size: few
j_call: TRBJ2-1
cdr3_length: 12
v_call: TRBV11-2
d_call: .
cdr3_nt: TGTGCCAGCAGCTTAGGACTGGATGAGCAGTTCTTC
cdr3_aa: CASSLGLDEQFF

clone_size: .
j_call: TRBJ2-7
cdr3_length: 15
v_call: TRBV7-9
d_call: TRBD1
cdr3_nt: TGTGCCAGCAGTCTCGATGGACAGGGAGTCGTCGAGCAGTACTTC
cdr3_aa: CASSLDGQGVVEQYF

clone_size: .
j_call: TRBJ1-1
cdr3_length: 14
v_call: TRBV6-5
d_call: TRBD1
cdr3_nt: TGTGCCAGCAGTTACCGACAGGGCCGTACTGAAGCTTTCTTT
cdr3_aa: CASSYRQGRTEAFF

clone_size: .
j_call: TRBJ2-3
cdr3_length: 11
v_call: TRBV19
d_call: .
cdr3_nt: TGTGCCATTTCGGGTACAGATACGCAGTATTTT
cdr3_aa: CAISGTDTQYF

clone_size: .
j_call: TRBJ2-2
cdr3_length: 15
v_call: TRBV9
d_call: .
cdr3_nt: TGTGCCAGCAGCGTAGTTAGTAAGAACACCGGGGAGCTGTTTTTT
cdr3_aa: CASSVVSKNTGELFF

clone_size: .
j_call: TRBJ2-2
cdr3_length: 14
v_call: TRBV4-1
d_call: .
cdr3_nt: TGCGCCAGCAGCCAAGATCGAGTTACCGGGGAGCTGTTTTTT
cdr3_aa: CASSQDRVTGELFF

clone_size: few
j_call: TRBJ2-4
cdr3_length: 19
v_call: TRBV19
d_call: TRBD2
cdr3_nt: TGTGCCAGTAGTATGTGGGGGACTAGCGGTCGTCTAACCAAAAACATTCAGTACTTC
cdr3_aa: CASSMWGTSGRLTKNIQYF

clone_size: .
j_call: TRBJ1-2
cdr3_length: 16
v_call: TRBV4-2
d_call: TRBD1
cdr3_nt: TGTGCCAGCAGCCAAGAACCGGGACAGGTAAACTATGGCTACACCTTC
cdr3_aa: CASSQEPGQVNYGYTF

clone_size: few
j_call: TRBJ2-7
cdr3_length: 14
v_call: TRBV5-6
d_call: .
cdr3_nt: TGTGCCAGCAGCACGTACAGATTACCCTACGAGCAGTACTTC
cdr3_aa: CASSTYRLPYEQYF

clone_size: few
j_call: TRBJ1-1
cdr3_length: 15
v_call: TRBV7-3
d_call: .
cdr3_nt: TGTGCCAGCAGCTTACGGGGGGGCATGAACACTGAAGCTTTCTTT
cdr3_aa: CASSLRGGMNTEAFF

clone_size: few
j_call: TRBJ2-7
cdr3_length: 13
v_call: TRBV5-1
d_call: TRBD1
cdr3_nt: TGCGCCAGCAGCTTTTCAGGGACAGACGAGCAGTACTTC
cdr3_aa: CASSFSGTDEQYF

clone_size: few
j_call: TRBJ2-3
cdr3_length: 12
v_call: TRBV2
d_call: .
cdr3_nt: TGTGCCAGCAGTCTCGGACTGCATACGCAGTATTTT
cdr3_aa: CASSLGLHTQYF

clone_size: few
j_call: TRBJ2-7
cdr3_length: 14
v_call: TRBV5-6
d_call: TRBD2
cdr3_nt: TGTGCCAGCAGCCGGACTAGCGGAACCTACGAGCAGTACTTC
cdr3_aa: CASSRTSGTYEQYF

clone_size: .
j_call: TRBJ2-7
cdr3_length: 17
v_call: TRBV21-1
d_call: .
cdr3_nt: TGTGCCAGCAGCTTTGAGACAGCCCAAGCAGGCTCCTACGAGCAGTACTTC
cdr3_aa: CASSFETAQAGSYEQYF

clone_size: .
j_call: TRBJ1-1
cdr3_length: 15
v_call: TRBV15
d_call: TRBD1
cdr3_nt: TGTGCCACCAGCAGAGGCGGGACAGGCAACACTGAAGCTTTCTTT
cdr3_aa: CATSRGGTGNTEAFF

clone_size: .
j_call: TRBJ2-1
cdr3_length: 16
v_call: TRBV27
d_call: TRBD1
cdr3_nt: TGTGCCAGCAGGGGGCCGAAGGGACAGCTCCGTTTCGCCGCGTTCTTC
cdr3_aa: CASRGPKGQLRFAAFF

clone_size: few
j_call: TRBJ2-2
cdr3_length: 17
v_call: TRBV9
d_call: .
cdr3_nt: TGTGCCAGCAGCCCACGGGGGTGGCAGGGGAACACCGGGGAGCTGTTTTTT
cdr3_aa: CASSPRGWQGNTGELFF

clone_size: few
j_call: TRBJ2-1
cdr3_length: 15
v_call: TRBV4-3
d_call: TRBD1
cdr3_nt: TGCGCCAGCAGCCAAGATAGGGGGCTCCTCAATGAGCAGTTCTTC
cdr3_aa: CASSQDRGLLNEQFF

clone_size: .
j_call: TRBJ2-7
cdr3_length: 13
v_call: TRBV27
d_call: .
cdr3_nt: TGTGCCAGCAGTTTAAGGCGAAGCGGCGAGCAGTACTTC
cdr3_aa: CASSLRRSGEQYF

clone_size: few
j_call: TRBJ2-2
cdr3_length: 14
v_call: TRBV7-6
d_call: .
cdr3_nt: TGTGCCAGCAGCTTGGCGGAGAACACCGGGGAGCTGTTTTTT
cdr3_aa: CASSLAENTGELFF

clone_size: few
j_call: TRBJ2-2
cdr3_length: 15
v_call: TRBV18
d_call: TRBD2
cdr3_nt: TGTGCCAGCTCACCCTTACGGGAGGAAACCGGGGAGCTGTTTTTT
cdr3_aa: CASSPLREETGELFF

clone_size: few
j_call: TRBJ2-1
cdr3_length: 19
v_call: TRBV9
d_call: .
cdr3_nt: TGTGCCAGCAGCGTAGCTACGGGGACTCGGGCAGGCGGGCTCAATGAGCAGTTCTTC
cdr3_aa: CASSVATGTRAGGLNEQFF

clone_size: few
j_call: TRBJ2-1
cdr3_length: 16
v_call: TRBV7-3
d_call: .
cdr3_nt: TGTGCCAGCAGCTTAACTACTGGGCACTCCTACAATGAGCAGTTCTTC
cdr3_aa: CASSLTTGHSYNEQFF

clone_size: .
j_call: TRBJ1-4
cdr3_length: 13
v_call: TRBV18
d_call: .
cdr3_nt: TGTGCCAGCTCGCCCGGACTAGAGGAAAAACTGTTTTTT
cdr3_aa: CASSPGLEEKLFF

clone_size: .
j_call: TRBJ2-3
cdr3_length: 13
v_call: TRBV28
d_call: .
cdr3_nt: TGTGCCAGCAGTATGATGCGTGGAGATACGCAGTATTTT
cdr3_aa: CASSMMRGDTQYF

clone_size: few
j_call: TRBJ2-6
cdr3_length: 15
v_call: TRBV5-6
d_call: TRBD1
cdr3_nt: TGTGCCAGCAGCTCACAGGGGGCTGGGGCCAACGTCCTGACTTTC
cdr3_aa: CASSSQGAGANVLTF

clone_size: .
j_call: TRBJ1-5
cdr3_length: 13
v_call: TRBV6-4
d_call: .
cdr3_nt: TGTGCCAGCAGTGCTCATGGAGATCAGCCCCAGCATTTT
cdr3_aa: CASSAHGDQPQHF

clone_size: few
j_call: TRBJ2-1
cdr3_length: 16
v_call: TRBV2
d_call: TRBD2
cdr3_nt: TGTGCCAGCAGTGGGCCCGGGACTAGCGTAAGCAATGAGCAGTTCTTC
cdr3_aa: CASSGPGTSVSNEQFF

clone_size: few
j_call: TRBJ1-2
cdr3_length: 13
v_call: TRBV10-3
d_call: TRBD1
cdr3_nt: TGTGCCACACGACAGGGTTTTAACTATGGCTACACCTTC
cdr3_aa: CATRQGFNYGYTF

clone_size: .
j_call: TRBJ1-1
cdr3_length: 14
v_call: TRBV7-2
d_call: .
cdr3_nt: TGTGCCAGCAGCTGGCAAGGGGTTAACACTGAAGCTTTCTTT
cdr3_aa: CASSWQGVNTEAFF

clone_size: few
j_call: TRBJ2-1
cdr3_length: 10
v_call: TRBV29-1
d_call: TRBD2
cdr3_nt: TGCAGCGTTCAGGGACTAGGGTTGTTCTTC
cdr3_aa: CSVQGLGLFF

clone_size: .
j_call: TRBJ2-1
cdr3_length: 14
v_call: TRBV7-2
d_call: .
cdr3_nt: TGTGCCAGCAGCTTTAGGGACAACCCCAATGAGCAGTTCTTC
cdr3_aa: CASSFRDNPNEQFF

clone_size: few
j_call: TRBJ2-3
cdr3_length: 16
v_call: TRBV6-6
d_call: TRBD2
cdr3_nt: TGTGCCAGCAGTTACGGCGGGAGGGAGGTCACAGATACGCAGTATTTT
cdr3_aa: CASSYGGREVTDTQYF

clone_size: .
j_call: TRBJ1-1
cdr3_length: 14
v_call: TRBV5-4
d_call: .
cdr3_nt: TGTGCCAGCAGCTCACAGGGAAAGAACACTGAAGCTTTCTTT
cdr3_aa: CASSSQGKNTEAFF

clone_size: few
j_call: TRBJ2-5
cdr3_length: 14
v_call: TRBV5-1
d_call: .
cdr3_nt: TGCGCCAGCAGCTTGGGTTGGCTAGACGAGACCCAGTACTTC
cdr3_aa: CASSLGWLDETQYF

clone_size: few
j_call: TRBJ2-3
cdr3_length: 18
v_call: TRBV9
d_call: .
cdr3_nt: TGTGCCAGCAGCCAAGGGAGTGCTCTAAGCATGAGGGCAGATACGCAGTATTTT
cdr3_aa: CASSQGSALSMRADTQYF

clone_size: .
j_call: TRBJ2-5
cdr3_length: 13
v_call: TRBV2
d_call: .
cdr3_nt: TGTGCCAGCAGCCGGACAGCCCAAGAGACCCAGTACTTC
cdr3_aa: CASSRTAQETQYF

clone_size: .
j_call: TRBJ2-6
cdr3_length: 12
v_call: TRBV19
d_call: .
cdr3_nt: TGTGCCAGTAGTACTCAGGGTCACGTCCTGACTTTC
cdr3_aa: CASSTQGHVLTF

clone_size: few
j_call: TRBJ1-2
cdr3_length: 15
v_call: TRBV5-1
d_call: .
cdr3_nt: TGCGCCAGCAGCAACCCGGACAGAGCTAACTATGGCTACACCTTC
cdr3_aa: CASSNPDRANYGYTF